Following are 31 T cell receptor beta chains from one sample sequenced in a study of blood T cells in healthy people across ages. For the second PCR, which ran for 7 to 11 cycles, a sample-barcoded 5' primer and a J-beta primer mix were used. TCRdb analysed the 5' RACE reads with MiXCR anew, one entry per CDR3 protein. The table lists around 800,000 distinct CDR3 sequences, around two thirds of them singletons. Sequencing used blood. The receptors come from a man aged 25-40 years in good health.

This clonotype was picked up a small number of times. This rearrangement joins TRBV20-1 to TRBJ1-6; D gene ambiguous. Germline CDR1 DFQATT, CDR2 SNEGSKA (reference sequence). Trimming stripped 0 bases from V and 11 bases from J, with 8 bases between. The CDR3 covers 12 residues. The CDR3 spells CSARDLGTPLHF. The CDR3 DNA is TGCAGTGCTAGAGATCTAGGGACACCCCTCCACTTT.

This clonotype has a handful of counts. This sequence joins TRBV6-2 or TRBV6-3 and TRBJ2-4; possibly TRBD1 for D (6 bases). CDR1 is MNHEY and CDR2 is SVGEGT in the germline V gene. With 6 bases removed from V and 13 bases from J, the gap between germline ends came to 22 bases. The length of the CDR3 is 14 residues. The CDR3 DNA is TGTGCCAGCAGACCCCCTCAACCTCGGACAGAGCAGTACTTC. Amino acid sequence: CASRPPQPRTEQYF.

This clonotype has a handful of counts. The rearrangement links TRBV12-3 or TRBV12-4 to TRBJ2-3, with D unclear. The CDR3 is 13 amino acids. The ends were cut back, 1 base at V and 11 bases at J, with 13 bases in the middle. In nucleotides, the CDR3 is TGTGCCAGCAGTTTAGGTGGGCGCGTGGAGCAGTATTTT. This codes for CASSLGGRVEQYF.

This clonotype was counted between two and nine times. The V and J genes are TRBV18 and TRBJ2-5, with TRBD1 matching over 8 bases. Trimming removed 5 bases from V and 1 base from J; junction bases left unmatched: 3. CDR3 size: 14 residues. The V gene's germline CDR1 is KGHSH and CDR2 LQKENI. The CDR3 spells CASSTDRAQETQYF. CDR3 nucleotides: TGTGCCAGCTCAACGGACAGGGCCCAAGAGACCCAGTACTTC.

The chain joins TRBV28 to TRBJ2-7, with TRBD2 matching over 7 bases. CDR1 MDHEN and CDR2 SYDVKM come from the germline V gene. The V segment lost 6 bases and the J segment 3 bases; nucleotides outside the gene matches: 8. The CDR3 sequence is 14 residues long. CDR3 protein: CASRTSGRGYEQYF. The CDR3 coding sequence is TGTGCCAGCAGGACTTCAGGGAGGGGCTACGAGCAGTACTTC.

This clonotype was observed many times. The rearrangement uses TRBV7-2 and TRBJ1-1; D gene unclear. CDR3 size: 14 residues. Looked up from germline, CDR1 is SGHTA and CDR2 is FQGNSA. The V end lost 0 bases, the J end lost 5 bases, and 10 bases lay between the germline ends. The CDR3 nucleotides read TGTGCCAGCAGCTTAGCGGAGGCGTGGACTGAAGCTTTCTTT. As protein: CASSLAEAWTEAFF. The variable domain in full, with the rest retrieved from reference TRBV7-2 and TRBJ1-1, is GAGVSQSPSNKVTEKGKDVELRCDPISGHTALYWYRQSLGQGLEFLIYFQGNSAPDKSGLPSDRFSAERTGGSVSTLTIQRTQQEDSAVYLCASSLAEAWTEAFFGQGTRLTVV.

The chain has TRBV5-1 and TRBJ1-3, with 7 bases lining up with TRBD1. Germline CDR1 SGHRS, CDR2 YFSETQ. V dropped 0 bases and J dropped 0; count of bases not matched to a gene: 6. The CDR3 spans 17 residues. CDR3 residues: CASSLAGQSLSGNTIYF. The DNA of the CDR3 is TGCGCCAGCAGCTTGGCGGGACAGAGCCTCTCTGGAAACACCATATATTTT.

The chain combines TRBV3-1 with TRBJ2-5, with 8 bases identical to TRBD2. Germline V gene lookup returns CDR1 LGHDT and CDR2 YNNKEL (reference sequence). Germline trimming cut 0 bases from V and 1 base from J; bases unmatched to any gene: 10. The CDR3 loop spans 18 amino acids. CDR3 DNA sequence: TGTGCCAGCAGCCAAGATTGGGCGGGGGGCCTCTCCCAAGAGACCCAGTACTTC. Translating gives CASSQDWAGGLSQETQYF.

This clonotype was counted between two and nine times. V gene TRBV12-3 or TRBV12-4 combines with J gene TRBJ2-1, with 11 bases identical to TRBD2. Losses at the gene ends were 6 bases for V and 7 bases for J; bases not matched to a gene: 11. The CDR3 has 16 amino acids. CDR3: CASRLPPGLAENEQFF. The CDR3 nucleotides are TGTGCCAGCAGACTACCCCCGGGACTAGCGGAAAATGAGCAGTTCTTC.

At least ten counts were recorded for this clonotype. The chain recombines TRBV13 with TRBJ2-5; D call uncertain. The CDR3 has 13 residues. V was trimmed by 7 bases and J by 5 bases, leaving 14 bases between them. The germline V gene has CDR1 PRHDT and CDR2 FYEKMQ (reference sequence). The CDR3 sequence is CASKLLAGETQYF. CDR3 nucleotides: TGTGCCAGCAAGTTGTTGGCTGGGGAGACCCAGTACTTC.

This rearrangement joins TRBV29-1 to TRBJ2-4, with 7 positions matching TRBD2. J gave up 6 bases and V 7 bases, and 15 bases lay outside the gene matches. Germline V gives CDR1 SQVTM, CDR2 ANQGSEA. This CDR3 has 15 residues. The CDR3 DNA reads TGCAGCGCCAGAACGGGGGGAACGCTTGGAAACATTCAGTACTTC. Its translation: CSARTGGTLGNIQYF.

This clonotype was found a few times. The chain is built from TRBV18 and TRBJ2-3; weak D call: TRBD2 (5 bases). Trimming removed 6 bases at V and 1 base at J, with 14 bases between. This CDR3 comprises 15 residues. The germline gives CDR1 KGHSH, CDR2 LQKENI. The CDR3 nucleotides read TGTGCCAGCTCGCCCCCTCGGGGTCGCACAGATACGCAGTATTTT. Translated, it gives CASSPPRGRTDTQYF.

This clonotype has a single count. The CDR3 region is CASSLVTSGYQETQYF. CDR3 coding DNA: TGTGCCAGCAGCTTAGTGACTAGCGGGTACCAAGAGACCCAGTACTTC. The chain has TRBV7-9 and TRBJ2-5; TRBD2 aligns across 10 bases. Germline trimming cut 1 base from V and 0 bases from J; bases unmatched to any gene: 2. The CDR3 runs to 16 residues. Per the germline V gene, CDR1 is SEHNR and CDR2 is FQNEAQ (reference sequence).

A remark on this clonotype: Relative to the germline gene, one junction end is altered; a read error may explain this. The V gene is TRBV3-1, the J gene TRBJ1-4, with D maybe TRBD1 (6 bases). From germline, CDR1 is LGHDT and CDR2 YNNKEL (reference sequence). This CDR3 has 14 amino acids. CDR3 protein: CASSQEGRGRFLFF. The CDR3 DNA reads as TGTGCCAGTAGCCAAGAGGGCAGGGGTCGCTTCCTGTTTTTT. Using reference TRBV3-1 and TRBJ1-4 for the parts outside the CDR3, the full variable domain is DTAVSQTPKYLVTQMGNDKSIKCEQNLGHDTMYWYKQDSKKFLKIMFSYNNKELIINETVPNRFSPKSPDKAHLNLHINSLELGDSAVYFCASSQEGRGRFLFFGSGTQLSVL.

The chain recombines TRBV7-2 with TRBJ2-4; 12 bases agree with TRBD1. The end of the DNA aligns better with TRBJ2-7, so the J call may be wrong. This CDR3 is 14 amino acids long. The germline V gene has CDR1 SGHTA and CDR2 FQGNSA. The CDR3 DNA sequence: TGTGCCAGCAACCGGGACAGGGGGCCCTACGAGCAGTACTTC. Amino acids: CASNRDRGPYEQYF.

This clonotype was detected a few times. The chain recombines TRBV11-3 with TRBJ2-6; weak D call: TRBD1 (6 bases). Germline V gene sequence: CDR1 SGHNT, CDR2 YENEEA. The CDR3 consists of 18 residues. V was shortened by 4 bases and J by 0 bases, with 16 bases between the two germline ends. CDR3 sequence reads: CASSSRQDHLSGANVLTF. The CDR3 coding sequence is TGTGCCAGCAGCTCCAGACAGGACCACCTCTCTGGGGCCAACGTCCTGACTTTC.

The chain has TRBV19 and TRBJ1-2; maybe TRBD1 (5 bases). Looked up from germline, CDR1 is LNHDA and CDR2 is SQIVND (reference sequence). The V end was cut by 6 bases, the J end by 1 base, with 21 bases between. CDR3 length equals 17 residues. CDR3 sequence: CASSPVWEGRINYGYTF. The DNA for the CDR3 is TGTGCCAGTAGCCCTGTTTGGGAGGGACGGATTAACTATGGCTACACCTTC.

The V call is TRBV20-1, the J call TRBJ1-2; the match to TRBD1 covers 7 bases. Germline V CDR1 and CDR2: DFQATT, SNEGSKA (reference sequence). The CDR3 consists of 14 residues. V dropped 4 bases and J dropped 5; count of bases not matched to a gene: 10. The CDR3 protein is CSATVMGTEYGYTF. The CDR3 nucleotides read TGCAGTGCTACAGTGATGGGGACAGAATATGGCTACACCTTC.

The sample holds many counts of this clonotype. This chain uses TRBV29-1 with TRBJ2-7, with 7 bases aligning to TRBD2. Germline V gene data show CDR1 as SQVTM and CDR2 as ANQGSEA. The CDR3 extends over 14 amino acids. Trimming took 7 bases from V and 1 from J; bases not matched to a gene: 10. The CDR3 region is CSGAGGTSSYEQYF. CDR3 nucleotide sequence: TGCAGCGGGGCCGGGGGGACTTCGTCCTACGAGCAGTACTTC.

The chain links TRBV5-1 to TRBJ1-4; D not resolved. Between the trimmed V and J ends, which lost 0 bases and 8 bases, there was a span of 17 bases. Germline V CDR1 and CDR2: SGHRS, YFSETQ. This CDR3 region has 16 residues. CDR3 region: CASSLAARTASEKLFF. The CDR3 bases are TGCGCCAGCAGCTTGGCGGCGAGAACCGCAAGCGAAAAACTGTTTTTT. The full variable domain, completed using reference TRBV5-1 and TRBJ1-4, is KAGVTQTPRYLIKTRGQQVTLSCSPISGHRSVSWYQQTPGQGLQFLFEYFSETQRNKGNFPGRFSGRQFSNSRSEMNVSTLELGDSALYLCASSLAARTASEKLFFGSGTQLSVL.

This clonotype was detected only once. The V and J genes are TRBV6-6 and TRBJ2-5, with D unclear. Germline CDR1 is MNHNY and CDR2 is SVGAGI (reference sequence). The CDR3 length is 15 residues. Trimming took 6 bases from V and 4 from J, leaving 18 bases between them. DNA of the CDR3: TGTGCCAGCAGCCCCTATGGCTGGTCACCAGAGACCCAGTACTTC. As protein: CASSPYGWSPETQYF.

This sequence joins TRBV29-1 and TRBJ2-4, with D uncertain. Germline CDR1 reads SQVTM; CDR2 reads ANQGSEA. V was trimmed by 7 bases and J by 0 bases, leaving 7 bases between them. The CDR3 consists of 12 residues. CDR3 amino acids: CSERVAKNIQYF. The CDR3 region has the DNA TGCAGCGAACGAGTAGCCAAAAACATTCAGTACTTC.

The chain uses TRBV15 and TRBJ2-1; tentatively, D is TRBD2 (6 bases). This CDR3 contains 15 residues. Germline CDR1 LNHNV, CDR2 YYDKDF (reference sequence). V lost 3 bases and J 3 bases, leaving 12 bases between the germline ends. DNA for the CDR3: TGTGCCACCAGCAGGGGAGGTCTGGGCTACAATGAGCAGTTCTTC. Protein: CATSRGGLGYNEQFF. The entire variable domain, with the rest obtained from reference TRBV15 and TRBJ2-1, is as follows: DAMVIQNPRYQVTQFGKPVTLSCSQTLNHNVMYWYQQKSSQAPKLLFHYYDKDFNNEADTPDNFQSRRPNTSFCFLDIRSPGLGDTAMYLCATSRGGLGYNEQFFGPGTRLTVL.

This chain connects TRBV5-1 to TRBJ2-3; maybe TRBD2 (6 bases). V gave up 0 bases and J gave up 6 bases, with 17 bases separating them. This CDR3 comprises 16 residues. CDR1 and CDR2 (germline): SGHRS, YFSETQ. The CDR3 is CASSLDSPGVRDTQYF. The DNA of the CDR3 is TGCGCCAGCAGCTTGGACTCTCCGGGGGTCCGGGATACGCAGTATTTT.

This rearrangement joins TRBV15 to TRBJ2-2; TRBD1 agrees at 10 bases. The trim removed 8 bases at V and 2 bases at J, leaving 2 bases unmatched. This CDR3 has 14 residues. Germline CDR1 LNHNV, CDR2 YYDKDF (reference sequence). CDR3 DNA sequence: TGTGCCACCGGACAGGGGGGAAACACCGGGGAGCTGTTTTTT. Protein: CATGQGGNTGELFF.

The V and J genes are TRBV18 and TRBJ2-3, with D uncertain. Trimming pared 0 bases from V and 5 bases from J, leaving 6 bases between. Germline-derived CDR1 and CDR2 are KGHSH and LQKENI. The CDR3 covers 13 residues. This CDR3 is CASSPPVEDTQYF. CDR3 DNA sequence: TGTGCCAGCTCACCACCAGTTGAAGATACGCAGTATTTT. Complete variable domain (other parts from reference TRBV18 and TRBJ2-3): NAGVMQNPRHLVRRRGQEARLRCSPMKGHSHVYWYRQLPEEGLKFMVYLQKENIIDESGMPKERFSAEFPKEGPSILRIQQVVRGDSAAYFCASSPPVEDTQYFGPGTRLTVL.

This chain connects TRBV9 to TRBJ1-5, with D tentatively TRBD1 (6 bases). CDR3 length: 15 residues. Looked up from germline, CDR1 is SGDLS and CDR2 is YYNGEE. With 0 bases removed from V and 6 bases from J, the gap between germline ends came to 13 bases. The CDR3 DNA is TGTGCCAGCAGCGTAGACGGCAGGGGAGGTCAGCCCCAGCATTTT. This encodes CASSVDGRGGQPQHF.

The V call is TRBV28, the J call TRBJ1-2; no firm D call. The CDR3 has 11 residues. V lost 7 bases and J 7 bases, leaving 10 bases between the germline ends. CDR1 and CDR2 from the germline V gene are MDHEN and SYDVKM. This CDR3 is CASTVGGGYTF. For the CDR3, the DNA is TGTGCCAGCACCGTTGGCGGTGGCTACACCTTC.

CDR3 loop: CSAGAGTGDEKLFF. The CDR3 DNA is TGCAGTGCTGGAGCCGGGACAGGGGATGAAAAACTGTTTTTT. The chain carries TRBV20-1 and TRBJ1-4, with 10 bases matching TRBD1. Trimming took 5 bases from V and 6 from J; bases not matched to a gene: 6. Germline lookup yields CDR1 DFQATT and CDR2 SNEGSKA (reference sequence). The CDR3 totals 14 residues.

This clonotype was seen only a few times. This chain links TRBV7-3 with TRBJ2-1; the D gene could be TRBD1 or TRBD2 (6 bases each). V gave up 5 bases and J gave up 0 bases, with 11 bases separating them. The CDR3 runs 15 residues. Looked up from germline, CDR1 is SGHTA and CDR2 is FQGTGA. CDR3 amino acids: CASSRGTNSYNEQFF. CDR3 sequence (DNA): TGTGCCAGCAGCCGCGGGACAAACTCCTACAATGAGCAGTTCTTC. Drawing the rest from reference TRBV7-3 and TRBJ2-1, the complete variable domain is GAGVSQTPSNKVTEKGKYVELRCDPISGHTALYWYRQSLGQGPEFLIYFQGTGAADDSGLPNDRFFAVRPEGSVSTLKIQRTERGDSAVYLCASSRGTNSYNEQFFGPGTRLTVL.

The table lists this clonotype with many counts. The V and J genes are TRBV20-1 and TRBJ2-7; 13 positions agree with TRBD2. CDR1 is DFQATT and CDR2 is SNEGSKA in the germline V gene (reference sequence). Trimming removed 3 bases from V and 5 bases from J; junction bases left unmatched: 10. CDR3 length equals 16 residues. The CDR3 region is CSARQAGTSGDNEQYF. In DNA form, the CDR3 reads TGCAGTGCTAGGCAAGCCGGGACTAGCGGGGACAACGAGCAGTACTTC.